This T cell receptor beta chain was captured by sequencing in a study of T cells in Graves' hyperthyroidism and ophthalmopathy. This clonotype was detected a few times. Sampled blood dates from first hyperthyroidism diagnosis, and it precedes any ophthalmopathy symptoms. The CDR3 has 16 amino acids. Germline values: CDR1 SGHTS, CDR2 YDEGEE. Trimming shortened V by 1 base and J by 3 bases, and 14 bases separated the two germline ends. Amplified TCR beta CDR3 regions derived from RNA transcripts. The study used the HTBI primer set for a first-round RT-PCR of the TCR CDR3. Each CDR3 protein is one row after TCRdb ran MiXCR on the multiplex PCR reads. The data hold more than 300,000 distinct CDR3 sequences, with approximately 17% observed a single time.

The source is a woman between 25 and 40 years old with Graves' hyperthyroidism that later progressed to Graves' ophthalmopathy. This rearrangement joins TRBV5-8 to TRBJ2-1; D gene uncertain. The material sequenced was blood. This chain's CDR3 is CASSLIQASIYNEQFF. CDR3 bases: TGTGCCAGCAGCTTGATTCAGGCTTCTATCTACAATGAGCAGTTCTTC.